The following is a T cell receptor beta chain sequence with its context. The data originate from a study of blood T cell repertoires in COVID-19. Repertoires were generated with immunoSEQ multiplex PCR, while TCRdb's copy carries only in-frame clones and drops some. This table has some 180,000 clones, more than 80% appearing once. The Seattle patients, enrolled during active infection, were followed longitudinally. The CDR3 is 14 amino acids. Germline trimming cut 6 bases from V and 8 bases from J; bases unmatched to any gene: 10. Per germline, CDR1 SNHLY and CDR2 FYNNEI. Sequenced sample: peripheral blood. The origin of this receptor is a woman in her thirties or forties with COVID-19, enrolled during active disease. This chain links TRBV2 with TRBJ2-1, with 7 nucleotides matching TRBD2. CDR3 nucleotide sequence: TGTGCCAGCAGGTCGGAGCGGGGTAGGGATGAGCAGTTCTTC. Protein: CASRSERGRDEQFF.